Listed below are T cell receptor beta chains from one sample, sequenced in a study of OX40 agonist ivuxolimab in advanced cancers. Measured with immunoSEQ multiplex PCR; TCRdb has only the in-frame clones, and not every one. The profile covers over 45,000 clones, with approximately 88% appearing a single time and roughly 1.1% taken by the ten largest. The material sequenced was CD4+ or CD8+ T cells sorted from blood, taken in a trial of the OX40 agonist ivuxolimab. These receptors were taken from an adult with an advanced solid tumor such as melanoma, head and neck, liver or kidney cancer. CDR3s include the opening cysteine and the closing phenylalanine or tryptophan. D genes are given only for firm matches. Rows give clone size only sometimes, using once, few, many, or a class for an expanded clone.

D gene: TRBD2
J gene: TRBJ2-2
clone size: -
V gene: TRBV7-3
CDR3 protein: CASRRLAQNTGELFF
CDR3 DNA: TGTGCCAGCAGGAGACTAGCACAGAACACCGGGGAGCTGTTTTTT

D gene: -
J gene: TRBJ2-3
clone size: -
V gene: TRBV9
CDR3 protein: CASSVGSGSFTDTQYF
CDR3 DNA: TGTGCCAGCAGCGTAGGGAGCGGCTCATTCACAGATACGCAGTATTTT

D gene: -
J gene: TRBJ1-3
clone size: -
V gene: TRBV19
CDR3 protein: CASSIEFQGNTIYF
CDR3 DNA: TGTGCCAGTAGTATAGAGTTTCAGGGAAACACCATATATTTT

D gene: TRBD1
J gene: TRBJ2-3
clone size: -
V gene: TRBV11-3
CDR3 protein: CASSLGTGHTTDTQYF
CDR3 DNA: TGTGCCAGCAGCCTCGGGACAGGGCACACCACAGATACGCAGTATTTT

D gene: -
J gene: TRBJ2-5
clone size: -
V gene: TRBV9
CDR3 protein: CASSGNQEILLGPQETQYF
CDR3 DNA: TGTGCCAGCAGCGGAAACCAGGAGATACTACTAGGACCCCAAGAGACCCAGTACTTC

D gene: -
J gene: TRBJ2-7
clone size: -
V gene: TRBV6-4
CDR3 protein: CASSCSLSYEQYF
CDR3 DNA: TGTGCCAGCAGCTGCAGCTTATCCTACGAGCAGTACTTC

D gene: -
J gene: TRBJ2-3
clone size: few
V gene: TRBV4-2
CDR3 protein: CASSPYFSTDTQYF
CDR3 DNA: TGTGCCAGCAGCCCTTACTTCTCCACAGATACGCAGTATTTT

D gene: -
J gene: TRBJ1-4
clone size: once
V gene: TRBV2
CDR3 protein: CASRAGRNEKLFF
CDR3 DNA: TGTGCCAGCAGGGCAGGGAGAAATGAAAAACTGTTTTTT

D gene: -
J gene: TRBJ2-3
clone size: -
V gene: TRBV7-2
CDR3 protein: CASSWGSGAVADTQYF
CDR3 DNA: TGTGCCAGCAGCTGGGGGTCAGGGGCAGTAGCAGATACGCAGTATTTT

D gene: -
J gene: TRBJ1-2
clone size: -
V gene: TRBV28
CDR3 protein: CASSFVDNDGYTF
CDR3 DNA: TGTGCCAGCAGTTTCGTGGATAACGATGGCTACACCTTC

D gene: -
J gene: TRBJ1-2
clone size: -
V gene: TRBV7-2
CDR3 protein: CASSPRQENRHGYTF
CDR3 DNA: TGTGCCAGCAGCCCCAGACAGGAAAACCGACATGGCTACACCTTC

D gene: TRBD2
J gene: TRBJ2-3
clone size: -
V gene: TRBV7-2
CDR3 protein: CASSLVRVAGSGDTQYF
CDR3 DNA: TGTGCCAGCAGCTTAGTTAGGGTAGCGGGATCGGGAGATACGCAGTATTTT

D gene: TRBD1
J gene: TRBJ1-5
clone size: -
V gene: TRBV19
CDR3 protein: CASSIGQGYDQPQHF
CDR3 DNA: TGTGCCAGTAGTATAGGACAGGGATACGATCAGCCCCAGCATTTT

D gene: TRBD2
J gene: TRBJ2-5
clone size: -
V gene: TRBV30
CDR3 protein: CAWSGPTPSGETQYF
CDR3 DNA: TGTGCCTGGAGTGGGCCAACCCCTAGCGGAGAGACCCAGTACTTC

D gene: -
J gene: TRBJ2-7
clone size: -
V gene: TRBV7-2
CDR3 protein: CASSSPGGGSSSYEQYF
CDR3 DNA: TGTGCCAGCAGCTCCCCTGGGGGTGGCTCTAGCTCCTACGAGCAGTACTTC

D gene: -
J gene: TRBJ2-7
clone size: -
V gene: TRBV29-1
CDR3 protein: CSVEDQPPPYREQYF
CDR3 DNA: TGCAGCGTTGAAGACCAACCACCCCCTTATAGGGAGCAGTACTTC

D gene: TRBD2
J gene: TRBJ2-5
clone size: -
V gene: TRBV2
CDR3 protein: CASSERTSGMTQYF
CDR3 DNA: TGTGCCAGCAGTGAGAGGACTAGCGGTATGACCCAGTACTTC

D gene: -
J gene: TRBJ2-7
clone size: -
V gene: TRBV6-6
CDR3 protein: CASSYSRGVTGYEQYF
CDR3 DNA: TGTGCCAGCAGTTACTCGAGGGGGGTTACGGGATACGAGCAGTACTTC

D gene: TRBD2
J gene: TRBJ2-1
clone size: -
V gene: TRBV7-2
CDR3 protein: CASSLLAGDAYEQFF
CDR3 DNA: TGTGCCAGCAGCTTACTAGCGGGAGACGCTTATGAGCAGTTCTTC

D gene: -
J gene: TRBJ2-3
clone size: -
V gene: TRBV30
CDR3 protein: CAWSTNPLASDTQYF
CDR3 DNA: TGTGCCTGGAGCACTAACCCCCTAGCCTCAGATACGCAGTATTTT

D gene: -
J gene: TRBJ2-2
clone size: -
V gene: TRBV2
CDR3 protein: CASSDPGRSTGELFF
CDR3 DNA: TGTGCCAGCAGCGACCCAGGGAGGAGCACCGGGGAGCTGTTTTTT

D gene: TRBD1
J gene: TRBJ2-5
clone size: -
V gene: TRBV6-1
CDR3 protein: CASGLNPGGQETQYF
CDR3 DNA: TGTGCCAGCGGCCTAAACCCAGGGGGCCAAGAGACCCAGTACTTC

D gene: TRBD2
J gene: TRBJ2-5
clone size: -
V gene: TRBV28
CDR3 protein: CASSDPAGPQETQYF
CDR3 DNA: TGTGCCAGCAGCGACCCAGCGGGGCCCCAAGAGACCCAGTACTTC

D gene: -
J gene: TRBJ2-7
clone size: -
V gene: TRBV18
CDR3 protein: CASSPGTESYEQYF
CDR3 DNA: TGTGCCAGCTCACCCGGGACGGAGTCCTACGAGCAGTACTTC

D gene: -
J gene: TRBJ1-1
clone size: -
V gene: TRBV11-2
CDR3 protein: CASSLGGVATEAFF
CDR3 DNA: TGTGCCAGCAGCTTAGGGGGAGTGGCCACTGAAGCTTTCTTT

D gene: TRBD1
J gene: TRBJ1-2
clone size: -
V gene: TRBV30
CDR3 protein: CAWSGGLGQGANYGYTF
CDR3 DNA: TGTGCCTGGAGTGGCGGACTTGGACAGGGGGCGAACTATGGCTACACCTTC

D gene: TRBD1
J gene: TRBJ2-1
clone size: -
V gene: TRBV7-7
CDR3 protein: CASSADGQGALQFF
CDR3 DNA: TGTGCTAGCAGCGCAGATGGTCAGGGGGCATTACAGTTCTTC

D gene: TRBD1
J gene: TRBJ1-1
clone size: -
V gene: TRBV5-4
CDR3 protein: CASSLDTGVILNTEAFF
CDR3 DNA: TGTGCCAGCAGCTTGGATACAGGGGTAATTTTAAACACTGAAGCTTTCTTT

D gene: -
J gene: TRBJ2-7
clone size: few
V gene: TRBV7-7
CDR3 protein: CASSPGGQTQYF
CDR3 DNA: TGTGCTAGCAGCCCCGGGGGCCAGACGCAGTACTTC

D gene: TRBD1
J gene: TRBJ2-4
clone size: -
V gene: TRBV5-4
CDR3 protein: CASSSLTGGNIQYF
CDR3 DNA: TGTGCCAGCAGCTCCCTGACAGGGGGGAACATTCAGTACTTC

D gene: TRBD2
J gene: TRBJ2-7
clone size: -
V gene: TRBV5-1
CDR3 protein: CASSLGGRIDEQYF
CDR3 DNA: TGCGCCAGCAGCTTGGGCGGGAGGATAGACGAGCAGTACTTC

D gene: -
J gene: TRBJ1-5
clone size: -
V gene: TRBV14
CDR3 protein: CASRLSSGGPNQPQHF
CDR3 DNA: TGTGCCAGCAGGTTATCGAGCGGGGGACCTAATCAGCCCCAGCATTTT

D gene: -
J gene: TRBJ2-3
clone size: -
V gene: TRBV4-3
CDR3 protein: CASSQEPLPSGDTQYF
CDR3 DNA: TGCGCCAGCAGCCAAGAGCCCCTCCCCTCAGGAGATACGCAGTATTTT

D gene: TRBD2
J gene: TRBJ2-5
clone size: -
V gene: TRBV5-3
CDR3 protein: CARSPRGGSSGETQYF
CDR3 DNA: TGTGCCAGAAGCCCCCGGGGAGGGAGCTCTGGAGAGACCCAGTACTTC

D gene: TRBD2
J gene: TRBJ2-3
clone size: -
V gene: TRBV4-3
CDR3 protein: CASSQISGLAGADTQYF
CDR3 DNA: TGCGCCAGCAGCCAAATCTCCGGACTAGCGGGGGCAGATACGCAGTATTTT

D gene: TRBD1
J gene: TRBJ1-6
clone size: -
V gene: TRBV7-6
CDR3 protein: CASSARTGDNSPLHF
CDR3 DNA: TGTGCCAGCAGCGCCAGGACAGGGGACAATTCACCCCTCCACTTT

D gene: -
J gene: TRBJ2-1
clone size: -
V gene: TRBV18
CDR3 protein: CASSMGADEQFF
CDR3 DNA: TGTGCCAGCTCGATGGGGGCCGATGAGCAGTTCTTC

D gene: -
J gene: TRBJ2-5
clone size: -
V gene: TRBV6-6
CDR3 protein: CASSTTDRKETQYF
CDR3 DNA: TGTGCCAGCAGTACGACCGACAGAAAAGAGACCCAGTACTTC

D gene: -
J gene: TRBJ2-7
clone size: -
V gene: TRBV6-5
CDR3 protein: CASIRGGEQYF
CDR3 DNA: TGTGCCAGCATTAGAGGGGGGGAGCAGTACTTC